Listed here are 32 T cell receptor beta chains from one sample, sequenced in a study of cytomegalovirus exposure and HLA in healthy donors. In the PCR, 60 Vbeta and 13 Jbeta primers were used. The assay was immunoSEQ multiplex PCR, and TCRdb's table has in-frame clones only and misses some. The sample lists 150,000 to 200,000 clones, 72% seen once, with about 2.5% in the top ten. Input material: PBMCs. The source of these receptors is a human donor in good health.

This sequence joins TRBV9 and TRBJ1-1; 8 bases align to TRBD1. CDR3 length: 14 residues. The V and J ends lost 2 bases and 6 bases, in that order; junction bases with no gene match: 6. The germline gives CDR1 SGDLS, CDR2 YYNGEE. Here the CDR3 reads CASSVSPGGPEAFF. CDR3 coding DNA: TGTGCCAGCAGCGTCTCTCCAGGGGGCCCTGAAGCTTTCTTT. The entire variable domain, with the rest obtained from reference TRBV9 and TRBJ1-1, is as follows: DSGVTQTPKHLITATGQRVTLRCSPRSGDLSVYWYQQSLDQGLQFLIQYYNGEERAKGNILERFSAQQFPDLHSELNLSSLELGDSALYFCASSVSPGGPEAFFGQGTRLTVV.

Notes on this clone: In the same sample, other DNA sequences code for this CDR3. The rearrangement uses TRBV4-2 and TRBJ2-5, with D perhaps TRBD2 (6 bases). CDR3 size: 13 residues. V lost 0 bases, J lost 5 bases, and 7 bases lay in between. CDR1 is LGHNA and CDR2 is YNFKEQ in the germline V gene. The CDR3 is CASSQDGRETQYF. CDR3 coding DNA: TGTGCCAGCAGCCAAGATGGGAGGGAGACCCAGTACTTC.

The gene calls are TRBV7-2 and TRBJ1-3; the D gene is possibly TRBD1 (5 bases). Germline loops: CDR1 SGHTA, CDR2 FQGNSA. This CDR3 has 15 amino acids. With 6 bases removed from V and 0 bases from J, the gap between germline ends came to 12 bases. Here the CDR3 DNA reads TGTGCCAGCAGTACAGGACGCTTCTCTGGAAACACCATATATTTT. It yields the protein CASSTGRFSGNTIYF.

J is TRBJ1-1 and V is TRBV7-9; 7 nucleotides agree with TRBD1. This CDR3 spans 15 amino acids. CDR1 is SEHNR and CDR2 is FQNEAQ in the germline V gene (reference sequence). V lost 5 bases to trimming and J lost 1 base; unmatched junction nucleotides: 7. CDR3 sequence reads: CASSPVRDRNTEAFF. In DNA, the CDR3 is TGTGCCAGCAGCCCCGTGAGGGACAGGAACACTGAAGCTTTCTTT.

The chain recombines TRBV5-5 with TRBJ2-7, with 8 bases identical to TRBD1. Germline V gives CDR1 SGHKS, CDR2 YYEKEE (reference sequence). This CDR3 has 13 amino acids. Unmatched junction bases numbered 6, after V lost 4 bases and J lost 6 bases. The CDR3 DNA reads TGTGCCAGCAGCCCCCGCCAGGGGGCCGAGCAGTACTTC. Translating gives CASSPRQGAEQYF.

A few counts support this clone. The chain recombines TRBV30 with TRBJ2-6; D call uncertain. The CDR3 totals 13 residues. Germline CDR1 GTSNPN, CDR2 SVGIG (reference sequence). Trimming pared 4 bases from V and 0 bases from J, leaving 4 bases between. Here the CDR3 DNA reads TGTGCCTGGAAGAGCTCTGGGGCCAACGTCCTGACTTTC. Translated: CAWKSSGANVLTF.

This chain links TRBV5-6 with TRBJ1-1, with TRBD1 matching over 7 bases. Germline assignment: CDR1 SGHDT and CDR2 YYEEEE. The ends lost 4 bases at V and 12 bases at J; junction bases unmatched: 15. This CDR3 is built from 14 residues. CDR3 DNA: TGTGCCAGCAGCCGAGTGACAGGGCGAGGGGACTCTTTCTTT. It translates to CASSRVTGRGDSFF.

This clone occurred once. This rearrangement joins TRBV7-2 to TRBJ2-3, with D perhaps matching TRBD2 (6 bases). This CDR3 is 14 amino acids long. Trimming stripped 5 bases from V and 4 bases from J, with 13 bases between. From germline, CDR1 is SGHTA and CDR2 FQGNSA. This chain's CDR3 is CASSPPSVADTQYF. The CDR3 DNA reads TGTGCCAGCAGCCCCCCTAGCGTTGCAGATACGCAGTATTTT. Full variable domain (remainder filled in from reference TRBV7-2 and TRBJ2-3): GAGVSQSPSNKVTEKGKDVELRCDPISGHTALYWYRQSLGQGLEFLIYFQGNSAPDKSGLPSDRFSAERTGGSVSTLTIQRTQQEDSAVYLCASSPPSVADTQYFGPGTRLTVL.

This clone was observed a few times. The chain employs TRBV7-6 and TRBJ2-7; D perhaps matches TRBD2 (5 bases). V was trimmed by 5 bases and J by 6 bases, leaving 17 bases between them. CDR1 is SGHVS and CDR2 is FNYEAQ in the germline V gene. This CDR3 has 14 amino acids. The chain's CDR3 is CASSPSGVPSEQYF. CDR3 nucleotides: TGTGCCAGCAGCCCCTCCGGGGTCCCAAGCGAGCAGTACTTC.

This chain joins TRBV7-9 and TRBJ2-2, with D tentatively TRBD1 (5 bases). Germline V gives CDR1 SEHNR, CDR2 FQNEAQ (reference sequence). The CDR3 is 18 amino acids. The germline V and J ends were trimmed by 1 base and 7 bases, with 22 bases remaining between them. As DNA, the CDR3 is TGTGCCAGCAGCTTAGGGGATCTGGGGCCCTCCGTTTTCGGGGAGCTGTTTTTT. Translation gives CASSLGDLGPSVFGELFF.

The chain is built from TRBV4-3 and TRBJ2-5, with D uncertain. The ends were cut back, 1 base at V and 5 bases at J, with 11 bases in the middle. The CDR3 is 14 residues long. The germline V gene has CDR1 LGHNA and CDR2 YSLEER. CDR3 residues: CASSQVLRPETQYF. The CDR3 DNA follows: TGCGCCAGCAGCCAAGTACTCCGTCCGGAGACCCAGTACTTC.

This chain connects TRBV4-3 to TRBJ1-4; D ambiguous. V was trimmed by 0 bases and J by 4 bases, leaving 6 bases between them. The CDR3 is made up of 14 amino acids. Germline V gene data show CDR1 as LGHNA and CDR2 as YSLEER. The CDR3 DNA reads TGCGCCAGCAGCCAAGATGGGAGTAATGAAAAACTGTTTTTT. Translating gives CASSQDGSNEKLFF.

Remarks on this clone: A junction boundary mismatches the germline segment, possibly from a read error. This sequence joins TRBV7-7 and TRBJ2-5; 9 bases are a match to TRBD1. CDR1 and CDR2 from the germline V gene are SSHAT and FNYEAQ (reference sequence). This CDR3 region has 13 residues. The CDR3 reads CASSSGQGETQYF. In DNA form, the CDR3 reads TGTGCTAGCAGTTCCGGACAGGGGGAGACCCAGTACTTC.

This clone has only a few counts. This chain uses TRBV7-8 with TRBJ1-2, with TRBD1 as a possible D gene (6 bases). The germline gives CDR1 SGHVS, CDR2 FQNEAQ. This CDR3 comprises 14 residues. Trimming took off 4 bases at V and 4 bases at J, with 13 bases between the two ends. This CDR3 reads CASSSQGISYGYTF. In nucleotides, the CDR3 is TGTGCCAGCAGCTCACAGGGAATCTCCTATGGCTACACCTTC.

The CDR3 sequence: CASSLNTDTQYF. The DNA of the CDR3 is TGTGCCAGCTCACTTAACACAGATACGCAGTATTTT. V usage is TRBV18 and J usage is TRBJ2-3, with no clear D. CDR3 length: 12 residues. V lost 4 bases, J lost 2 bases, and 4 bases lay in between. Germline V gene data show CDR1 as KGHSH and CDR2 as LQKENI.

This clone turned up a few times. The V gene is TRBV27, the J gene TRBJ2-7, with D possibly TRBD1 on 6 matching bases. Trimming removed 8 bases from V and 7 bases from J, with 18 bases in between. CDR1 and CDR2 from the germline V gene are MNHEY and SMNVEV (reference sequence). CDR3 length: 13 residues. The chain's CDR3 is CASLGQGIGEQYF. CDR3 bases: TGTGCCAGCCTCGGCCAGGGGATAGGTGAGCAGTACTTC.

The chain links TRBV11-2 to TRBJ2-3; 8 nucleotides line up with TRBD2. The CDR3 runs to 14 residues. Germline V gene data show CDR1 as SGHAT and CDR2 as FQNNGV. V was pared by 5 bases and J by 6 bases, with 7 bases of the junction left unmatched. CDR3 coding DNA: TGTGCCAGCAGCATTGGACTAGCATCCGATACGCAGTATTTT. Translating gives CASSIGLASDTQYF.

The V gene is TRBV30, the J gene TRBJ1-5; D is ambiguous. Germline-derived CDR1 and CDR2 are GTSNPN and SVGIG (reference sequence). The V end was cut by 0 bases, the J end by 0 bases, with 3 bases between. There are 13 residues in the CDR3. CDR3: CAWSVGSNQPQHF. CDR3 nucleotide sequence: TGTGCCTGGAGTGTCGGTAGCAATCAGCCCCAGCATTTT.

The gene calls are TRBV7-9 and TRBJ2-5; the match to TRBD1 covers 9 bases. The J call may be incorrect, as the DNA end agrees better with TRBJ2-7. Germline V lookup: CDR1 SEHNR, CDR2 FQNEAQ (reference sequence). The CDR3 totals 14 residues. As DNA, the CDR3 is TGTGCCAGCAGCTTAACGGACAGGGGCTACGAGCAGTACTTC. Translated, it gives CASSLTDRGYEQYF.

The chain uses TRBV2 and TRBJ1-4, with TRBD1 matching 8 bases. CDR1 and CDR2 (germline): SNHLY, FYNNEI. The CDR3 length is 15 residues. V lost 3 bases and J lost 0; bases outside the gene matches: 0. As DNA, the CDR3 is TGTGCCAGCAGTGAGACAGGGGCAACTAATGAAAAACTGTTTTTT. Amino acid sequence: CASSETGATNEKLFF.

Comments on this clone: At one boundary the junction diverges from the germline segment, which might be a read error. The V gene is TRBV6-5, the J gene TRBJ2-1, with no clear D. Germline CDR1 and CDR2: MNHEY and SVGAGI. The length of the CDR3 is 15 residues. CDR3 loop: CAGSYSSYSYNEQFF. The CDR3, as DNA: TGTGCCGGCAGTTACTCAAGCTACTCCTACAATGAGCAGTTCTTC.

This chain uses TRBV11-3 with TRBJ1-1, with D possibly being TRBD1 (6 bases). Germline lookup yields CDR1 SGHNT and CDR2 YENEEA. The CDR3 has 15 residues. Trimming pared 5 bases from V and 1 base from J, leaving 14 bases between. The CDR3 DNA follows: TGTGCCAGCAGCAAGCAGGGACAAGCGAACACTGAAGCTTTCTTT. Its protein is CASSKQGQANTEAFF.

This clone was detected a few times. J is TRBJ1-2 and V is TRBV25-1, with a weak D call TRBD1 (6 bases). The CDR3 extends over 11 amino acids. Germline values: CDR1 MGHDK, CDR2 SYGVNS. V was shortened by 8 bases and J by 7 bases, with 11 bases between the two germline ends. The CDR3: CASSGVGGYTF. The DNA for the CDR3 is TGTGCCAGCTCAGGGGTAGGTGGCTACACCTTC.

This chain links TRBV4-2 with TRBJ2-3; the match to TRBD2 covers 11 bases. J gave up 3 bases and V 4 bases, and 3 bases lay outside the gene matches. The germline CDR1 and CDR2 sequences are LGHNA and YNFKEQ. The CDR3 runs to 15 residues. DNA of the CDR3: TGTGCCAGCAGCCGATTAGCGGGGGGGACAGATACGCAGTATTTT. It is translated as CASSRLAGGTDTQYF.

A remark on this clone: An end of the junction differs from the germline gene, which may be a read error. The V gene is TRBV7-9, the J gene TRBJ2-4, with a possible D match to TRBD2 (6 bases). CDR3 length equals 17 residues. Looked up from germline, CDR1 is SEHNR and CDR2 is FQNEAQ (reference sequence). The CDR3, as DNA: TGTTCCAGCAGCTTAGCGGAGGGTGGCCTAGCCAAAAACATTCAGTACTTC. Protein sequence: CSSSLAEGGLAKNIQYF.

V is TRBV4-1 and J is TRBJ2-1; 11 positions agree with TRBD2. J gave up 7 bases and V 0 bases, and 8 bases lay outside the gene matches. CDR3 length equals 17 residues. Germline V gene data show CDR1 as MGHRA and CDR2 as YSYEKL. This CDR3 reads CASSQDSSGGVWNEQFF. The CDR3 DNA is TGCGCCAGCAGCCAAGATAGTAGCGGGGGGGTCTGGAATGAGCAGTTCTTC.

The table lists this clone with a few counts. The CDR3 is CASSLTGLPPNEQFF. CDR3 bases: TGTGCCAGCAGCTTAACGGGACTCCCTCCGAATGAGCAGTTCTTC. This chain joins TRBV7-8 and TRBJ2-1; D is perhaps TRBD2 (6 bases). The CDR3 has 15 residues. In germline, CDR1 is SGHVS, CDR2 FQNEAQ. The ends were cut back, 2 bases at V and 7 bases at J, with 15 bases in the middle.

This clone was seen a single time. This chain joins TRBV10-3 and TRBJ1-1; D might be TRBD1 (6 bases). V dropped 10 bases and J dropped 2 bases, with 11 bases sitting between them. The CDR3 runs 12 residues. The germline V gene has CDR1 ENHRY and CDR2 SYGVKD. DNA for the CDR3: TGTGCCACCAAGGACAGCAACACTGAAGCTTTCTTT. Translating it yields CATKDSNTEAFF.

The chain couples TRBV2 to TRBJ1-5, with D tentatively TRBD1 (5 bases). This CDR3 comprises 15 residues. V lost 8 bases, J lost 4 bases, and 18 bases lay in between. Germline loops: CDR1 SNHLY, CDR2 FYNNEI. As DNA, the CDR3 is TGTGCCAGCGCGACGGCTCAGGGATGGAATCAGCCCCAGCATTTT. Encoded protein: CASATAQGWNQPQHF.

This clone turned up a few times. For the CDR3, the DNA is TGTGCCAGTAGTATGAGGGATTCACCCCTCCACTTT. It specifies CASSMRDSPLHF. This chain uses TRBV19 with TRBJ1-6; no definite D call. The V gene's germline CDR1 is LNHDA and CDR2 SQIVND (reference sequence). This CDR3 is 12 amino acids long. V dropped 3 bases and J dropped 8 bases, with 5 bases sitting between them.

This clone was counted a single time. V gene TRBV27 combines with J gene TRBJ2-5, with TRBD2 matching over 7 bases. The better agreement between TRBJ2-7 and the DNA end casts doubt on the J call. The CDR3 sequence is 13 residues long. Looked up from germline, CDR1 is MNHEY and CDR2 is SMNVEV (reference sequence). DNA of the CDR3: TGTGCCAGCAGTATCGGGGGGTACTACGAGCAGTACTTC. Encoded protein: CASSIGGYYEQYF.

The chain joins TRBV7-8 to TRBJ1-3; D is undetermined. The CDR3 totals 14 residues. Germline CDR1 reads SGHVS; CDR2 reads FQNEAQ. V shed 5 bases and J shed 0 bases, with 8 bases lying between them. The CDR3 bases are TGTGCCAGCAGCGGGCCCATCTCTGGAAACACCATATATTTT. It translates to CASSGPISGNTIYF.